This entry lists 13 T cell receptor beta chains sequenced from one sample in a study of control samples from healthy donors and cancer patients. Method: immunoSEQ multiplex PCR; TCRdb's copy keeps in-frame clones and lacks some. Of about 130,000 clones in the sample, approximately 89% are singletons; the top ten hold roughly 8.7%. Sequencing was carried out using blood. These receptors all stem from a man aged 18 to 30 in good health.

DNA for the CDR3: TGTGCCAGCAGCTTAGCCCGGACCTTGTCATCCACCATATATTTT. Amino acids: CASSLARTLSSTIYF. The chain is built from TRBV11-2 and TRBJ1-3; unclear D gene. The CDR3 contains 15 residues. CDR1 is SGHAT and CDR2 is FQNNGV in the germline V gene. V dropped 1 base and J dropped 9 bases, with 16 bases sitting between them.

The gene calls are TRBV5-1 and TRBJ1-6, with D possibly TRBD1 on 6 matching bases. Germline values: CDR1 SGHRS, CDR2 YFSETQ. This CDR3 spans 14 amino acids. The V end lost 7 bases, the J end lost 9 bases, and 17 bases lay between the germline ends. The CDR3 sequence: CASARGGLGSPLHF. The CDR3, as DNA: TGCGCCAGCGCCCGCGGGGGGCTAGGTTCACCCCTCCACTTT.

CDR3 protein: CASSEGGSTDTQYF. The CDR3 region has the DNA TGTGCCAGCAGTGAGGGTGGTAGCACAGATACGCAGTATTTT. The gene calls are TRBV25-1 and TRBJ2-3; no reliable D call. The CDR3 consists of 14 residues. V was cut by 3 bases and J by 0 bases, with 7 bases left in between. The germline V gene encodes CDR1 MGHDK and CDR2 SYGVNS.

V gene TRBV6-5 combines with J gene TRBJ2-2; D remains unclear. V was shortened by 2 bases and J by 3 bases, with 10 bases between the two germline ends. Germline V gives CDR1 MNHEY, CDR2 SVGAGI. CDR3 length equals 15 residues. CDR3 region: CASSYDYTDTGELFF. CDR3 in DNA: TGTGCCAGCAGTTACGATTATACAGACACCGGGGAGCTGTTTTTT.

The chain links TRBV6-4 to TRBJ2-3; weak D call: TRBD2 (6 bases). The CDR3 spans 15 residues. The germline V gene encodes CDR1 MRHNA and CDR2 SNTAGT. V dropped 2 bases and J dropped 1 base, with 10 bases sitting between them. The CDR3 spells CASSDGSGGTDTQYF. CDR3 DNA sequence: TGTGCCAGCAGTGACGGGTCGGGGGGCACAGATACGCAGTATTTT.

The chain links TRBV5-6 to TRBJ1-2, with D maybe TRBD1 (5 bases). CDR1 SGHDT and CDR2 YYEEEE come from the germline V gene. With 5 bases removed from V and 1 base from J, the gap between germline ends came to 18 bases. This CDR3 has 16 amino acids. CDR3 coding DNA: TGTGCCAGCAGAGTACAACTGGGGACCCATAACTATGGCTACACCTTC. This translates into CASRVQLGTHNYGYTF. The full variable domain, completed using reference TRBV5-6 and TRBJ1-2, is DAGVTQSPTHLIKTRGQQVTLRCSPKSGHDTVSWYQQALGQGPQFIFQYYEEEERQRGNFPDRFSGHQFPNYSSELNVNALLLGDSALYLCASRVQLGTHNYGYTFGSGTRLTVV.

The gene calls are TRBV18 and TRBJ2-3; D unresolved. Trimming cost V 4 bases and J 0 bases, with 8 bases left between them. The CDR3 is 14 amino acids. Germline assignment: CDR1 KGHSH and CDR2 LQKENI. The CDR3 reads CASSRPVSTDTQYF. Here the CDR3 DNA reads TGTGCCAGCTCACGGCCAGTCAGCACAGATACGCAGTATTTT. Drawing the rest from reference TRBV18 and TRBJ2-3, the complete variable domain is NAGVMQNPRHLVRRRGQEARLRCSPMKGHSHVYWYRQLPEEGLKFMVYLQKENIIDESGMPKERFSAEFPKEGPSILRIQQVVRGDSAAYFCASSRPVSTDTQYFGPGTRLTVL.

The gene calls are TRBV18 and TRBJ1-2, with 11 bases lining up with TRBD1. The CDR3 has 15 residues. Germline V gene lookup returns CDR1 KGHSH and CDR2 LQKENI. Unmatched junction bases numbered 4, after V lost 5 bases and J lost 2 bases. The CDR3 sequence: CASSEGQGANYGYTF. CDR3 DNA sequence: TGTGCCAGCTCAGAAGGACAGGGGGCCAACTATGGCTACACCTTC.

As regards this clone: This sample includes further DNA sequences coding for the same CDR3. CDR3 amino acids: CASSLVTGQPQHF. In DNA, the CDR3 is TGTGCCAGCAGTCTTGTGACGGGTCAGCCCCAGCATTTT. The chain recombines TRBV12-3 or TRBV12-4 with TRBJ1-5; no reliable D call. This CDR3 has 13 residues. The V gene lost 5 bases and the J gene lost 6 bases, with 11 bases spanning the gap.

The CDR3 loop is CASGLETGNYGYTF. The CDR3 DNA is TGTGCTAGTGGTTTGGAAACAGGGAACTATGGCTACACCTTC. This rearrangement joins TRBV12-5 to TRBJ1-2; a weak D match, TRBD1 (6 bases). Germline assignment: CDR1 LGHNT and CDR2 FRNRAP. Trimming cost V 1 base and J 2 bases, with 8 bases left between them. The CDR3 covers 14 residues.

V and J are TRBV4-1 and TRBJ2-3, with a possible D match to TRBD2 (5 bases). V shed 0 bases and J shed 5 bases, with 9 bases lying between them. The germline gives CDR1 MGHRA, CDR2 YSYEKL. The length of the CDR3 is 14 residues. CDR3 nucleotides: TGCGCCAGCAGCCAAGATGGAGGCAGAGATACGCAGTATTTT. Residues: CASSQDGGRDTQYF.

This chain joins TRBV11-1 and TRBJ2-3; D possibly corresponds to TRBD2 (6 bases). V gave up 5 bases and J gave up 0 bases, with 15 bases separating them. The CDR3 length is 16 residues. The germline V gene has CDR1 SGHAT and CDR2 FQDESV (reference sequence). The CDR3 bases are TGTGCCAGCAGCCTCGGGACTCCTAGAAGCACAGATACGCAGTATTTT. Translation: CASSLGTPRSTDTQYF.

This chain joins TRBV11-2 and TRBJ1-2, with TRBD1 matching over 7 bases. The trim removed 2 bases at V and 2 bases at J, leaving 5 bases unmatched. The CDR3 consists of 15 residues. Germline values: CDR1 SGHAT, CDR2 FQNNGV. The CDR3 sequence is CASSLTRQGNYGYTF. The CDR3 DNA follows: TGTGCCAGCAGCTTAACCCGACAGGGAAACTATGGCTACACCTTC.